These 32 T cell receptor beta chains came from one sample sequenced in a study of cytomegalovirus exposure and HLA in healthy donors. In the PCR, 60 Vbeta and 13 Jbeta primers were used. Assay used: immunoSEQ multiplex PCR; TCRdb lists only in-frame clones, some missing. The data show 150,000 to 200,000 clones, around three quarters seen once. The sequenced sample was PBMCs. These receptor sequences come from a woman younger than 45 in good health and CMV-seropositive.

The chain combines TRBV7-2 with TRBJ2-5; a possible D gene is TRBD1 (5 bases). Trimming took off 3 bases at V and 3 bases at J, with 14 bases between the two ends. CDR3 length: 15 amino acids. Germline lookup yields CDR1 SGHTA and CDR2 FQGNSA. CDR3 sequence (DNA): TGTGCCAGCAGCTTTGGGGCGAGTTTGGAAGAGACCCAGTACTTC. It is translated as CASSFGASLEETQYF.

This chain links TRBV27 with TRBJ2-3; 8 nucleotides match TRBD2. J lost 0 bases, V lost 3 bases, and 8 bases had no gene match. Germline V lookup: CDR1 MNHEY, CDR2 SMNVEV (reference sequence). The CDR3 consists of 17 residues. CDR3 coding DNA: TGTGCCAGCAGTTTCCTTAATAGCGGGGCCAGCACAGATACGCAGTATTTT. Protein: CASSFLNSGASTDTQYF.

The genes are TRBV6-1 and TRBJ2-6, with D tentatively TRBD1 (5 bases). The CDR3 is 18 amino acids. V was pared by 2 bases and J by 2 bases, with 16 bases between. Germline V CDR1 and CDR2: MNHNS, SASEGT. The CDR3 DNA reads TGTGCCAGCAGTGAACACGGCCAGGGAATCGCTGGGGCCAACGTCCTGACTTTC. It codes for CASSEHGQGIAGANVLTF.

The count of this clone is one. The V call is TRBV7-6, the J call TRBJ1-2, with D perhaps matching TRBD1 (5 bases). With 5 bases removed from V and 2 bases from J, the gap between germline ends came to 12 bases. The CDR3 extends over 14 amino acids. Germline values: CDR1 SGHVS, CDR2 FNYEAQ. This chain's CDR3 is CASSPTDLNYGYTF. CDR3 sequence (DNA): TGTGCCAGCAGCCCGACAGATTTGAACTATGGCTACACCTTC.

The chain uses TRBV10-3 and TRBJ2-2; 8 nucleotides align to TRBD1. The CDR3 sequence is 15 residues long. V lost 5 bases to trimming and J lost 3 bases; unmatched junction nucleotides: 5. Germline CDR1 ENHRY, CDR2 SYGVKD. CDR3 loop: CAISFPDRDTGELFF. DNA for the CDR3: TGTGCCATCAGTTTCCCGGACAGGGACACCGGGGAGCTGTTTTTT.

The chain uses TRBV7-9 and TRBJ1-1, with 12 bases matching TRBD1. This CDR3 comprises 17 residues. Germline loops: CDR1 SEHNR, CDR2 FQNEAQ (reference sequence). Losses at the gene ends were 0 bases for V and 11 bases for J; bases not matched to a gene: 13. The CDR3 nucleotides are TGTGCCAGCAGCTTAGCAGACCTTAGGGACAGGGGGCGGGATGCTTTCTTT. Translating it yields CASSLADLRDRGRDAFF. Complete variable domain (other parts from reference TRBV7-9 and TRBJ1-1): DTGVSQNPRHKITKRGQNVTFRCDPISEHNRLYWYRQTLGQGPEFLTYFQNEAQLEKSRLLSDRFSAERPKGSFSTLEIQRTEQGDSAMYLCASSLADLRDRGRDAFFGQGTRLTVV.

This rearrangement joins TRBV10-3 to TRBJ1-1; D is perhaps TRBD1 (6 bases). The CDR3 consists of 15 residues. The V end was cut by 3 bases, the J end by 3 bases, with 14 bases between. CDR1 and CDR2 (germline): ENHRY, SYGVKD. CDR3 DNA sequence: TGTGCCATCAGTGATTCAGACAGGCGAGACACTGAAGCTTTCTTT. Its protein product is CAISDSDRRDTEAFF.

In DNA form, the CDR3 reads TGTGCCAGCAGCTCCCAGACTTCTGCAACTAATGAAAAACTGTTTTTT. It translates to CASSSQTSATNEKLFF. The chain uses TRBV7-8 and TRBJ1-4; D ambiguous. The V gene's germline CDR1 is SGHVS and CDR2 FQNEAQ. This CDR3 is 16 amino acids long. The V gene lost 4 bases and the J gene lost 0 bases, with 12 bases spanning the gap.

V gene TRBV7-8 combines with J gene TRBJ2-1, with 10 bases identical to TRBD2. Trimming took 5 bases from V and 5 from J; bases not matched to a gene: 12. Per germline, CDR1 SGHVS and CDR2 FQNEAQ. The CDR3 consists of 17 residues. The CDR3 sequence: CASSPRAGGLRNNEQFF. The DNA of the CDR3 is TGTGCCAGCAGCCCCCGAGCGGGAGGGTTGAGAAACAATGAGCAGTTCTTC.

The sample holds one count of this clone. This chain connects TRBV19 to TRBJ2-1; 8 bases are a match to TRBD1. The CDR3 contains 16 residues. V shed 4 bases, J shed 2 bases, and the junction held 7 bases outside the gene matches. Germline V gives CDR1 LNHDA, CDR2 SQIVND (reference sequence). The CDR3 sequence: CASSTRDRSTYNEQFF. The CDR3 region has the DNA TGTGCCAGTAGTACCCGGGACAGGTCAACCTACAATGAGCAGTTCTTC.

This clone came up once. The genes are TRBV30 and TRBJ2-3, with 15 bases aligning to TRBD2. V shed 2 bases and J 5 bases; nucleotides not matched to a gene: 14. CDR1 GTSNPN and CDR2 SVGIG come from the germline V gene (reference sequence). There are 19 residues in the CDR3. CDR3 residues: CAWSPQAGTSGRLRDTQYF. The CDR3 DNA reads as TGTGCCTGGAGTCCTCAAGCCGGGACTAGCGGGAGGTTAAGAGATACGCAGTATTTT.

The J gene is TRBJ1-1, the V gene TRBV6-5, with TRBD1 identical over 7 bases. The CDR3 length is 11 residues. CDR1 MNHEY and CDR2 SVGAGI come from the germline V gene. J gave up 10 bases and V 6 bases, and 5 bases lay outside the gene matches. The CDR3, as DNA: TGTGCCAGCAGCCAACAGGGGTTAGCTTTCTTT. Protein: CASSQQGLAFF.

This clone has just a few counts. The chain combines TRBV7-9 with TRBJ1-5; 10 nucleotides align to TRBD1. CDR3 length equals 15 residues. With V trimmed by 4 bases and J by 9 bases, 9 bases remained unmatched. Germline CDR1 SEHNR, CDR2 FQNEAQ (reference sequence). As DNA, the CDR3 is TGTGCCAGCAGCTCCAGCGACAGGGGGCAGTGGCCCCAGCATTTT. It is translated as CASSSSDRGQWPQHF.

The chain links TRBV28 to TRBJ1-6; 9 nucleotides align to TRBD1. V trimming: 3 bases; J trimming: 10 bases; junction bases outside the gene matches: 10. This CDR3 has 16 amino acids. From germline, CDR1 is MDHEN and CDR2 SYDVKM. CDR3 nucleotide sequence: TGTGCCAGCAGTTTGGGACAGGGAATTAGTAAGTCACCCCTCCACTTT. Residues: CASSLGQGISKSPLHF. Full variable domain (missing parts from reference TRBV28 and TRBJ1-6): DVKVTQSSRYLVKRTGEKVFLECVQDMDHENMFWYRQDPGLGLRLIYFSYDVKMKEKGDIPEGYSVSREKKERFSLILESASTNQTSMYLCASSLGQGISKSPLHFGNGTRLTVT.

The chain is built from TRBV7-2 and TRBJ2-1; tentatively, D is TRBD2 (6 bases). V lost 5 bases, J lost 5 bases, and 22 bases lay in between. Per the germline V gene, CDR1 is SGHTA and CDR2 is FQGNSA. CDR3 size: 17 residues. DNA of the CDR3: TGTGCCAGCAGCCAGGCATTTCTAGCGTGGCGGAACAATGAGCAGTTCTTC. Protein product: CASSQAFLAWRNNEQFF.

V is TRBV15 and J is TRBJ1-1, with TRBD1 matching 7 bases. Germline V gene sequence: CDR1 LNHNV, CDR2 YYDKDF (reference sequence). Trimming took 5 bases from V and 0 from J; bases not matched to a gene: 3. The CDR3 has 14 amino acids. This CDR3 is CATSPGGMNTEAFF. CDR3 sequence (DNA): TGTGCCACCAGCCCAGGGGGGATGAACACTGAAGCTTTCTTT.

The rearrangement joins TRBV5-6 to TRBJ2-1; D may be TRBD2 (6 bases). Germline values: CDR1 SGHDT, CDR2 YYEEEE. CDR3 length equals 15 residues. V was clipped by 0 bases and J by 12 bases, with 19 bases between them. The CDR3 loop is CASSLGDSGFRGQFF. The CDR3 DNA follows: TGTGCCAGCAGCTTGGGGGATAGCGGATTCCGGGGGCAGTTCTTC.

V gene TRBV5-4 combines with J gene TRBJ1-4; 7 bases map to TRBD1. With 3 bases clipped from V and 5 bases from J, the junction kept 4 bases outside the gene matches. Germline V gene sequence: CDR1 SGHNT, CDR2 YYREEE (reference sequence). The CDR3 consists of 14 residues. In DNA form, the CDR3 reads TGTGCCAGCAGCTCGGGACAGATAAATGAAAAACTGTTTTTT. It specifies CASSSGQINEKLFF.

This chain links TRBV30 with TRBJ1-2, with TRBD1 as a possible D gene (6 bases). V was cut by 3 bases and J by 5 bases, with 13 bases left in between. The CDR3 loop spans 13 amino acids. Germline CDR1 and CDR2: GTSNPN and SVGIG (reference sequence). DNA of the CDR3: TGTGCCTGGAGCGTGGACAGCCAATATGGCTACACCTTC. Protein product: CAWSVDSQYGYTF.

The rearrangement joins TRBV7-2 to TRBJ1-2; TRBD1 is a possible D gene (5 bases). V was trimmed by 4 bases and J by 2 bases, leaving 11 bases between them. CDR1 is SGHTA, CDR2 FQGNSA, per germline. The CDR3 totals 14 residues. The chain's CDR3 is CASSYGRGNYGYTF. CDR3 sequence (DNA): TGTGCCAGCAGCTATGGACGGGGGAACTATGGCTACACCTTC.

V gene TRBV28 combines with J gene TRBJ2-1; 12 positions match TRBD2. The trim removed 6 bases at V and 4 bases at J, leaving 16 bases unmatched. This CDR3 has 19 amino acids. CDR1 is MDHEN and CDR2 is SYDVKM in the germline V gene. The CDR3, as DNA: TGTGCCAGCAGCCCACTCTTTGGGCTAGCGGGGGGGATATACAATGAGCAGTTCTTC. Translating it yields CASSPLFGLAGGIYNEQFF.

The genes are TRBV5-4 and TRBJ1-2; weak D call: TRBD1 (5 bases). The CDR3 contains 14 residues. Trimming removed 4 bases from V and 6 bases from J, with 16 bases in between. Germline V lookup: CDR1 SGHNT, CDR2 YYREEE (reference sequence). In nucleotides, the CDR3 is TGTGCCAGCAGCAAGCCCGGGGGTAGTGATGGCTACACCTTC. This encodes CASSKPGGSDGYTF.

The chain couples TRBV2 to TRBJ1-2; D remains unclear. Per germline, CDR1 SNHLY and CDR2 FYNNEI. V was shortened by 4 bases and J by 4 bases, with 10 bases between the two germline ends. CDR3 length equals 13 residues. CDR3 sequence reads: CASSADGFYGYTF. CDR3 bases: TGTGCCAGCAGTGCCGATGGCTTCTATGGCTACACCTTC.

This clone has more than one count but fewer than ten. The J gene is TRBJ2-1, the V gene TRBV5-4; 8 bases are shared with TRBD1. V shed 4 bases and J 4 bases; nucleotides not matched to a gene: 10. The V gene's germline CDR1 is SGHNT and CDR2 YYREEE (reference sequence). The CDR3 length is 16 residues. The CDR3 DNA sequence: TGTGCCAGCAGCGGAAACCAGGGGGCGAGGTACAATGAGCAGTTCTTC. It encodes CASSGNQGARYNEQFF.

The CDR3 region is CATFSGSERGTLEQFF. Here the CDR3 DNA reads TGTGCCACTTTTTCCGGCAGTGAGCGGGGGACCCTAGAGCAGTTCTTC. The J gene is TRBJ2-1, the V gene TRBV10-3, with 8 bases that match TRBD2. V was pared by 10 bases and J by 10 bases, with 21 bases of the junction left unmatched. Germline V lookup: CDR1 ENHRY, CDR2 SYGVKD. CDR3 length: 16 amino acids.

The rearrangement links TRBV7-8 to TRBJ2-7, with 9 bases that match TRBD1. Per the germline V gene, CDR1 is SGHVS and CDR2 is FQNEAQ. CDR3 length: 15 residues. V lost 3 bases and J lost 6; bases outside the gene matches: 9. The CDR3 reads CASSLGGTGMVEQYF. The CDR3 DNA reads TGTGCCAGCAGCTTGGGAGGGACAGGGATGGTCGAGCAGTACTTC.

The chain carries TRBV9 and TRBJ2-5, with 11 bases matching TRBD2. The CDR3 totals 14 residues. Germline loops: CDR1 SGDLS, CDR2 YYNGEE. After removal of 5 bases from V and 5 bases from J, the junction contained 5 bases not matched to a gene. The chain's CDR3 is CASSKLAGDETQYF. The CDR3 DNA reads as TGTGCCAGCAGTAAACTAGCGGGAGATGAGACCCAGTACTTC.

Only a few counts were recorded for this clone. The chain joins TRBV27 to TRBJ1-2; 7 nucleotides match TRBD1. Trimming cost V 5 bases and J 1 base; bases outside gene matches: 7. This CDR3 is 15 amino acids long. The germline V gene has CDR1 MNHEY and CDR2 SMNVEV (reference sequence). CDR3 sequence reads: CASSPTTGFNYGYTF. For the CDR3, the DNA is TGTGCCAGCAGTCCGACGACAGGGTTTAACTATGGCTACACCTTC.

This rearrangement joins TRBV6-5 to TRBJ1-1; D is perhaps TRBD1 (5 bases). The CDR3 totals 13 residues. The V and J ends lost 5 bases and 4 bases respectively, with 11 bases between them. Looked up from germline, CDR1 is MNHEY and CDR2 is SVGAGI. CDR3 DNA sequence: TGTGCCAGCAGTACGGGGGATGGCACTGAAGCTTTCTTT. Its protein is CASSTGDGTEAFF.

V gene TRBV5-1 combines with J gene TRBJ1-2, with D tentatively TRBD1 (6 bases). V shed 0 bases and J shed 8 bases, with 14 bases lying between them. Germline V lookup: CDR1 SGHRS, CDR2 YFSETQ. CDR3 size: 14 residues. CDR3 residues: CASSLAVARGGYTF. In DNA, the CDR3 is TGCGCCAGCAGCTTGGCTGTGGCCAGGGGAGGCTACACCTTC.

This sequence joins TRBV7-8 and TRBJ1-1, with TRBD1 matching 8 bases. The CDR3 covers 17 residues. Germline loops: CDR1 SGHVS, CDR2 FQNEAQ. With V trimmed by 4 bases and J by 0 bases, 10 bases remained unmatched. CDR3 region: CASSWGTGDSMNTEAFF. The CDR3 bases are TGTGCCAGCAGCTGGGGGACAGGCGACTCCATGAACACTGAAGCTTTCTTT.

This clone was detected a few times. This chain joins TRBV6-1 and TRBJ2-2; maybe TRBD1 (6 bases). The V gene's germline CDR1 is MNHNS and CDR2 SASEGT. V was clipped by 7 bases and J by 11 bases, with 17 bases between them. The CDR3 totals 13 residues. CDR3 loop: CASTWTEGPELFF. CDR3 nucleotides: TGTGCCAGCACCTGGACAGAGGGGCCCGAGCTGTTTTTT.